This TCR beta chain was captured by sequencing in a study of control samples from healthy donors and cancer patients. Produced via immunoSEQ multiplex PCR; TCRdb's table is partial and in-frame only. The data contain some 70,000 clones, 83% of them singletons. CDR1 MGHDK and CDR2 SYGVNS come from the germline V gene. The germline V and J ends were trimmed by 5 bases and 7 bases, with 14 bases remaining between them. There are 13 residues in the CDR3. The sample consisted of blood. This rearrangement joins TRBV25-1 to TRBJ1-2; D is ambiguous. This sequence originates from a man in his sixties in good health. The CDR3 nucleotides read TGTGCCAGCAGTCAGAGGTGGGAGGTTGGCTACACCTTC. Its translation is CASSQRWEVGYTF.